This T cell receptor beta chain was sequenced for a study of T-cell memory formation after mild COVID-19. General study results and limits: The study detected some responding clones in pre-infection memory, suggesting cross-reactive memory joined. Day 15 to 85 contracting clones showed balanced CD4/CD8; later expanders leaned CD4+. Day 37-peaking second-wave clones had unconfirmed SARS-CoV-2 specificity.

Remarks on this clonotype: Its antigen is not identified.

Using its own MiXCR run on the 5' RACE reads, TCRdb lists one record per CDR3 protein. The table includes about 200,000 distinct CDR3 sequences, around 8.8% detected once. The CDR3 has 12 residues. Germline lookup yields CDR1 SEHNR and CDR2 FQNEAQ (reference sequence). The V end was cut by 4 bases, the J end by 2 bases, with 4 bases between. V gene TRBV7-9 combines with J gene TRBJ2-3, with D hard to call. The sequenced sample was PBMCs or a T cell subset sorted from them (not recorded which). The receptor was isolated from a man aged 18 to 30 who had mild COVID-19 (a few samples of this study predate the infection). Cell type and time point are not known. Written as DNA, the CDR3 is TGTGCCAGCAGCTGGGACACAGATACGCAGTATTTT. This encodes CASSWDTDTQYF.